The T cell receptor beta chain described here comes from a study of Ad26.COV2.S vaccination and SARS-CoV-2 variants. Overall study findings and caveats: Breadth, reportedly substantial, characterized the spike-specific CD8+ and CD4+ T cell responses after vaccination. Assessments of TCR breadth and depth may have underestimated the total T cell responses. Comparable non-spike TCR breadth was observed in vaccine and placebo recipients. Vaccinated individuals (as opposed to placebo recipients) had higher spike-specific TCR breadth.

Per germline, CDR1 MRHNA and CDR2 SNTAGT. V lost 5 bases, J lost 0 bases, and 4 bases stayed unmatched. The CDR3 is 16 residues long. A note on this clone: Its antigen remains unidentified.

The protocol was immunoSEQ multiplex PCR, while the TCRdb copy is restricted to in-frame clones and leaves out a portion. Counted here are 300,000 to 450,000 clones, about 92% occurring once; the ten biggest clones make up around 4%. The source was peripheral blood, collected after recovery from COVID-19. The receptor's source is a human donor who had recovered from COVID-19. The chain joins TRBV6-4 to TRBJ1-2; 12 positions match TRBD1. CDR3 in amino acids: CASSLGQGASNYGYTF. The CDR3 nucleotides read TGTGCCAGCAGTTTGGGACAGGGGGCCTCTAACTATGGCTACACCTTC.